Sequencing of this T cell receptor beta chain was carried out in a study of immune evolution from preneoplasia to lung adenocarcinoma. Germline CDR1 reads SGHVS; CDR2 reads FQNEAQ. This CDR3 comprises 15 residues. V lost 4 bases to trimming and J lost 5 bases, with 17 bases between them. Assay: immunoSEQ multiplex PCR; the TCRdb copy retains only in-frame clones and omits some. The sample consists of about 9,000 clones, approximately 83% of them appearing once. After pathologic assessment, macro-dissection selected premalignant or tumor cells for extraction. Sequenced: FFPE minimally invasive lung adenocarcinoma tissue. This receptor was obtained from a person between 65 and 79 years old with lung adenocarcinoma. The chain joins TRBV7-8 to TRBJ2-5; D is perhaps TRBD1 (6 bases). As DNA, the CDR3 is TGTGCCAGCAGCTACGAAGGGACACCCGGGGAGACCCAGTACTTC. As protein: CASSYEGTPGETQYF.